The rows below give T cell receptor beta chains drawn from one sample of a study of blood T cell repertoires in COVID-19. Sequenced by immunoSEQ multiplex PCR; TCRdb stores in-frame clones only, minus some. The table includes around 300,000 clones, more than 80% detected once. Sequencing used peripheral blood. The source is a woman aged 40 to 50 with acute or convalescent COVID-19. The CDR3 runs from the conserved cysteine through the conserved F or W. Each record gives: J gene, D gene, V gene, CDR3 protein, CDR3 DNA. A D gene is named only where the DNA matches it firmly.

j_gene: TRBJ2-4; d_gene: -; v_gene: TRBV5-4; CDR3aa: CASSLGGQGVQGVYF; CDR3nt: TGTGCCAGCAGCTTGGGCGGCCAAGGCGTGCAAGGGGTGTACTTC
j_gene: TRBJ1-3; d_gene: -; v_gene: TRBV10-3; CDR3aa: CATLRDPAGTIYF; CDR3nt: TGTGCCACCCTCCGGGATCCTGCGGGCACCATATATTTT
j_gene: TRBJ2-2; d_gene: -; v_gene: TRBV3-1/TRBV3-2; CDR3aa: CASSRSSTGELFF; CDR3nt: TGTGCCAGCAGCCGGTCGAGCACCGGGGAGCTGTTTTTT
j_gene: TRBJ1-1; d_gene: -; v_gene: TRBV2; CDR3aa: CASSQTVSGTEAFF; CDR3nt: TGTGCCAGCAGTCAGACCGTCTCAGGGACTGAAGCTTTCTTT
j_gene: TRBJ2-3; d_gene: TRBD2; v_gene: TRBV3-1/TRBV3-2; CDR3aa: CASSTTSGGPTDTQYF; CDR3nt: TGTGCCAGCAGTACTACTAGCGGGGGCCCCACAGATACGCAGTATTTT
j_gene: TRBJ2-1; d_gene: TRBD2; v_gene: TRBV7-8; CDR3aa: CASSLAGGEFGNEQFF; CDR3nt: TGTGCCAGCAGCCTCGCTGGGGGGGAGTTCGGCAATGAGCAGTTCTTC
j_gene: TRBJ2-1; d_gene: TRBD2; v_gene: TRBV4-1; CDR3aa: CASSQEPGLSILNEQFF; CDR3nt: TGCGCCAGCAGCCAAGAACCGGGACTAAGTATCCTGAATGAGCAGTTCTTC
j_gene: TRBJ2-5; d_gene: -; v_gene: TRBV6-5; CDR3aa: CASVLGTRGRETQYF; CDR3nt: TGTGCCAGCGTTTTGGGGACCAGGGGTCGAGAGACCCAGTACTTC
j_gene: TRBJ1-5; d_gene: -; v_gene: TRBV2; CDR3aa: CASSVRDILNQPQHF; CDR3nt: TGTGCCAGCAGTGTCCGGGACATCTTAAATCAGCCCCAGCATTTT
j_gene: TRBJ2-3; d_gene: -; v_gene: TRBV4-1; CDR3aa: CASSQDRKGADTQYF; CDR3nt: TGCGCCAGCAGCCAAGATCGAAAGGGAGCAGATACGCAGTATTTT